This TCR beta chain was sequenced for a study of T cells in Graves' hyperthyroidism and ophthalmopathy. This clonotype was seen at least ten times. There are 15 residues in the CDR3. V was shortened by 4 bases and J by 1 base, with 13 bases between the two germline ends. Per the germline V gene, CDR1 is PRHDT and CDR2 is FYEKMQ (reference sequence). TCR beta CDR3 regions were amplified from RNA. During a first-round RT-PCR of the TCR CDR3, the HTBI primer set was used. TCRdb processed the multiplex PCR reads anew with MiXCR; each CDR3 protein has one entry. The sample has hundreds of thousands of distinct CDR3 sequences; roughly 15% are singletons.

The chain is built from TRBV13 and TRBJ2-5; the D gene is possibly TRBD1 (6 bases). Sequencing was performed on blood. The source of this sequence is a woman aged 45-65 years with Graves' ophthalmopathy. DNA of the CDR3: TGTGCCAGCAGCTACAGGGTTGGAGGCCAAGAGACCCAGTACTTC. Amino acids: CASSYRVGGQETQYF.